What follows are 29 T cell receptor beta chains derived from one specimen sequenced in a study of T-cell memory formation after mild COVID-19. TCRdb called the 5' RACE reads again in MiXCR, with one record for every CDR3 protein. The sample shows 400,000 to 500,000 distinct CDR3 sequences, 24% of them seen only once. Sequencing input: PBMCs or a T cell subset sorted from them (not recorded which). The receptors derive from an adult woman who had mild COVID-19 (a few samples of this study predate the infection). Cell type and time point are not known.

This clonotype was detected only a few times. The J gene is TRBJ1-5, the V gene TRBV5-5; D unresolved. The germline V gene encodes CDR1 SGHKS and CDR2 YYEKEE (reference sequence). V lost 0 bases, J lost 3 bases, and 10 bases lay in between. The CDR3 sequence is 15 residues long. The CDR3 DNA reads TGTGCCAGCAGCTTGGAGGCAGTCAACAATCAGCCCCAGCATTTT. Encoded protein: CASSLEAVNNQPQHF.

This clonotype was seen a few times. CDR3 bases: TGTGCCAGCTCACCAACCACGTTTACAGGGAACACTGAAGCTTTCTTT. It specifies CASSPTTFTGNTEAFF. V and J are TRBV18 and TRBJ1-1; D may be TRBD1 (5 bases). Germline V gives CDR1 KGHSH, CDR2 LQKENI. V dropped 2 bases and J dropped 1 base, with 14 bases sitting between them. The CDR3 is 16 residues long.

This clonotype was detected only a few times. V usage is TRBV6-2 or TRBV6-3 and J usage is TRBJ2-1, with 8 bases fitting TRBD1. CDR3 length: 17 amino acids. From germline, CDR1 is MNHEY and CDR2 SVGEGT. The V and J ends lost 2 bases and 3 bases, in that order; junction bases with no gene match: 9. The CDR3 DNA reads TGTGCCAGCAGTTACCGGCGGCAGGGGGCAGTCTACAATGAGCAGTTCTTC. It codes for CASSYRRQGAVYNEQFF.

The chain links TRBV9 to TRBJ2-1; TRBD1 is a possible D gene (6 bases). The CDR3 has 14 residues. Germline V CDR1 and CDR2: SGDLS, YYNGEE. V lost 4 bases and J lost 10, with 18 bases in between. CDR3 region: CASSPVVQGEEQFF. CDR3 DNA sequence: TGTGCCAGCAGCCCCGTGGTACAGGGAGAAGAGCAGTTCTTC. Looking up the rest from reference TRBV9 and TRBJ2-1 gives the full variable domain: DSGVTQTPKHLITATGQRVTLRCSPRSGDLSVYWYQQSLDQGLQFLIQYYNGEERAKGNILERFSAQQFPDLHSELNLSSLELGDSALYFCASSPVVQGEEQFFGPGTRLTVL.

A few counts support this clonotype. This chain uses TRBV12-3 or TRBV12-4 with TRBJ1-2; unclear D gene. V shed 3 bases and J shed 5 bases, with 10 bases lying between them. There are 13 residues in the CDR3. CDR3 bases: TGTGCCAGCAGTTTGGTGGGGAGGTATGGCTACACCTTC. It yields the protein CASSLVGRYGYTF.

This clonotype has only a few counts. CDR3 nucleotide sequence: TGTGCCATCAGGGCTAGCGGGAGCTATAACGGGGAGAATGAGCAGTTCTTC. Its protein product is CAIRASGSYNGENEQFF. The chain recombines TRBV10-3 with TRBJ2-1; 10 bases fit TRBD2. J gave up 7 bases and V 6 bases, and 15 bases lay outside the gene matches. This CDR3 has 17 amino acids. Germline values: CDR1 ENHRY, CDR2 SYGVKD.

The CDR3 region is CATSRVAGPYNEQFF. DNA for the CDR3: TGTGCCACCAGCAGAGTAGCGGGTCCTTACAATGAGCAGTTCTTC. J is TRBJ2-1 and V is TRBV15; 7 nucleotides line up with TRBD2. The CDR3 is 15 residues long. Germline CDR1 LNHNV, CDR2 YYDKDF (reference sequence). The V gene end was trimmed by 1 base and the J gene end by 4 bases; junction bases not matched to a gene: 4.

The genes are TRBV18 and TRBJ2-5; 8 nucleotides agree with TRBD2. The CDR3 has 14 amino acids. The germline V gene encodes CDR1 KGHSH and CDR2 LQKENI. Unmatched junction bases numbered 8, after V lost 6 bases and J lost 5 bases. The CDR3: CASSSRTSRETQYF. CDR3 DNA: TGTGCCAGCTCGTCCCGGACTAGCAGGGAGACCCAGTACTTC.

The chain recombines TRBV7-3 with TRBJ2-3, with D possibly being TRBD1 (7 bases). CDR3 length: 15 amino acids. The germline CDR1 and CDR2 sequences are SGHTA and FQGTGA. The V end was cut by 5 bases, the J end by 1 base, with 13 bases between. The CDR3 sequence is CASSTGDSGTDTQYF. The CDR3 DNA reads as TGTGCCAGCAGCACGGGGGACAGCGGCACAGATACGCAGTATTTT. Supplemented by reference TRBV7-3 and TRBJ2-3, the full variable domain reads GAGVSQTPSNKVTEKGKYVELRCDPISGHTALYWYRQSLGQGPEFLIYFQGTGAADDSGLPNDRFFAVRPEGSVSTLKIQRTERGDSAVYLCASSTGDSGTDTQYFGPGTRLTVL.

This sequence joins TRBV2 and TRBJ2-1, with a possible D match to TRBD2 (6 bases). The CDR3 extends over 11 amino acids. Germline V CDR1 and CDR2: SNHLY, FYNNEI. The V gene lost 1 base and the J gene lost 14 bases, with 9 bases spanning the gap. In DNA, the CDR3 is TGTGCCAGCAGTGAAGGCGGGATGGAGTTCTTC. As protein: CASSEGGMEFF.

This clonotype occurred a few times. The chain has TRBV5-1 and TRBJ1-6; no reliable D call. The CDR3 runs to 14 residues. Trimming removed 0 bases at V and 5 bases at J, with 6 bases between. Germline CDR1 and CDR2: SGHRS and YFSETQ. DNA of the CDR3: TGCGCCAGCAGCTTGGACGTAAATAATTCACCCCTCCACTTT. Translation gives CASSLDVNNSPLHF.

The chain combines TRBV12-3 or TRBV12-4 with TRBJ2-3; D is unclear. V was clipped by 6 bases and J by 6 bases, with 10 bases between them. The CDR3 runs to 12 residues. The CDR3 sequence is CASSIMRDTQYF. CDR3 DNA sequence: TGTGCCAGCAGCATCATGAGGGATACGCAGTATTTT.

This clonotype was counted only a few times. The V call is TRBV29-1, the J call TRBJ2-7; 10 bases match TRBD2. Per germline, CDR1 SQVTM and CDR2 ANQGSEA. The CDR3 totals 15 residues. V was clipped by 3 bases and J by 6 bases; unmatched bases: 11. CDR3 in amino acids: CSVDAGTSDLAEQYF. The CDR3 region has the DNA TGCAGCGTTGATGCCGGGACTAGCGACCTCGCCGAGCAGTACTTC.

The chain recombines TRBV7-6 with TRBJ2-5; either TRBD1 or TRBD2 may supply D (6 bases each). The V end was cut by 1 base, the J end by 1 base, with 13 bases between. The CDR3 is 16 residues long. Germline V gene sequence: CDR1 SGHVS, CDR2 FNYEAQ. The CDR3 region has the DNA TGTGCCAGCAGCTTAGTTCGAGGGGGGATCCAAGAGACCCAGTACTTC. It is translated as CASSLVRGGIQETQYF.

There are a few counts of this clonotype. The CDR3 spells CASSVAPTGSGETQYF. The CDR3 DNA sequence: TGTGCCAGCAGCGTAGCACCGACTGGGTCAGGGGAGACCCAGTACTTC. The rearrangement uses TRBV9 and TRBJ2-5; D perhaps matches TRBD1 (5 bases). Trimming took 0 bases from V and 5 from J, leaving 17 bases between them. Germline CDR1 and CDR2: SGDLS and YYNGEE. The CDR3 length is 16 residues.

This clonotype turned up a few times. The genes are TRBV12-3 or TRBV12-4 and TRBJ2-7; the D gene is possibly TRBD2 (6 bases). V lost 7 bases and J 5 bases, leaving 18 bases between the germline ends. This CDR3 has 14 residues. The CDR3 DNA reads TGTGCCAGCACCCCGAACGGGAGATCCGACGAGCAGTACTTC. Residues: CASTPNGRSDEQYF.

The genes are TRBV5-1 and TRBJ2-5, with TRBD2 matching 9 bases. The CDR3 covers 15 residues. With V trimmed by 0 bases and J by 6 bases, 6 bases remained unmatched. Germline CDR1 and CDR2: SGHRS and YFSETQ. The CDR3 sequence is CASSLASSGGQTQYF. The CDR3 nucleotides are TGCGCCAGCAGCTTGGCATCCAGCGGGGGGCAGACCCAGTACTTC. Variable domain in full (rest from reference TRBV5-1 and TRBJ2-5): KAGVTQTPRYLIKTRGQQVTLSCSPISGHRSVSWYQQTPGQGLQFLFEYFSETQRNKGNFPGRFSGRQFSNSRSEMNVSTLELGDSALYLCASSLASSGGQTQYFGPGTRLLVL.

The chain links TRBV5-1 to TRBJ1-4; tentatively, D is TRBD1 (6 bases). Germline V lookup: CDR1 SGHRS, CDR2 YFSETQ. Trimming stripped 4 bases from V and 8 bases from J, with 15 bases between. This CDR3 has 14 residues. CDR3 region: CASSPRDTREKLFF. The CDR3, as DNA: TGCGCCAGCAGCCCCCGGGACACTAGGGAAAAACTGTTTTTT.

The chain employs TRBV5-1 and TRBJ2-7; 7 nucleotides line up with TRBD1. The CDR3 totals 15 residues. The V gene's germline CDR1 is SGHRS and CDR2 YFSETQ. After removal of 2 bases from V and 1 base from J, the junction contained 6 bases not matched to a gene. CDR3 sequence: CASSFDRVQSYEQYF. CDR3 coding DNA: TGCGCCAGCAGCTTCGACAGGGTCCAGTCCTACGAGCAGTACTTC.

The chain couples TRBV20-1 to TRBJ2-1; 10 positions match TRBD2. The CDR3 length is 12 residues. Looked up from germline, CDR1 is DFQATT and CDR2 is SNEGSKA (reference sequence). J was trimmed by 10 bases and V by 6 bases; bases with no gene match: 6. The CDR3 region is CSAPGLAKEQFF. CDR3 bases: TGCAGTGCCCCGGGACTAGCGAAAGAGCAGTTCTTC.

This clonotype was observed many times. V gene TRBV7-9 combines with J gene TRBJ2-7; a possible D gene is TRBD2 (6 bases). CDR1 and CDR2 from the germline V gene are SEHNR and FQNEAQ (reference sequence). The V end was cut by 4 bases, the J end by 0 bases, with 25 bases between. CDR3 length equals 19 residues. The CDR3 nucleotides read TGTGCCAGCAGCTCGACAGACCCCGAGCGGCGGGGCGGCTCCTACGAGCAGTACTTC. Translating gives CASSSTDPERRGGSYEQYF.

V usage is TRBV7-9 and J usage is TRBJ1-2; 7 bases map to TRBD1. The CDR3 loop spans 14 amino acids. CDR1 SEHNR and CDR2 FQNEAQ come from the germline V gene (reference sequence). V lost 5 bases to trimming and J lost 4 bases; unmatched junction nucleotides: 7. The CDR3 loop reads CASSRLGQSYGYTF. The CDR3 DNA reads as TGTGCCAGCAGCCGTTTGGGACAGAGCTATGGCTACACCTTC.

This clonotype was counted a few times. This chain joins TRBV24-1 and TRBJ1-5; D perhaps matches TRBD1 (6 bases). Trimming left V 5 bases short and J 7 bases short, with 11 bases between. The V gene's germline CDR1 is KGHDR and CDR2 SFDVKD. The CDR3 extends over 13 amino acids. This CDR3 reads CATSVGGRQPQHF. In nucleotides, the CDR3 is TGTGCCACCAGTGTCGGGGGCCGGCAGCCCCAGCATTTT.

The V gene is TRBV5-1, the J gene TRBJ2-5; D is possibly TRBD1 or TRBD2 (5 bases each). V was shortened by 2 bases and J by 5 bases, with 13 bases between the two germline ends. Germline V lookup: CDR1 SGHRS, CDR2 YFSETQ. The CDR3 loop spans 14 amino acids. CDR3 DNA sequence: TGCGCCAGCAGCTTTATCGGGGCCCTGGAGACCCAGTACTTC. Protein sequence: CASSFIGALETQYF.

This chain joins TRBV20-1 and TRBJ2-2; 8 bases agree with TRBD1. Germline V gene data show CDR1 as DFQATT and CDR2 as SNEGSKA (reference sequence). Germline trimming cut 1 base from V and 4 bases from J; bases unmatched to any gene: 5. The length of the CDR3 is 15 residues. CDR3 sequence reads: CSARAPGQATGELFF. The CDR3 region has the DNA TGCAGTGCTAGAGCTCCGGGACAGGCCACCGGGGAGCTGTTTTTT.

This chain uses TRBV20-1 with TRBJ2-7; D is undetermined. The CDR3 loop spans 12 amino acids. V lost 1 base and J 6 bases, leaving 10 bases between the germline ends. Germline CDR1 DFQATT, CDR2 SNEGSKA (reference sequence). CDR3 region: CSARVGALEQYF. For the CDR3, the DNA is TGCAGTGCTAGAGTAGGTGCTCTCGAGCAGTACTTC.

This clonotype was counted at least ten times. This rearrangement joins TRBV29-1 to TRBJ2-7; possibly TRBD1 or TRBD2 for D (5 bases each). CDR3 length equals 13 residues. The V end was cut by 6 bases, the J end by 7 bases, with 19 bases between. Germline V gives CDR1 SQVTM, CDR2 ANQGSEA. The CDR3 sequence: CSVRGQGPGEQYF. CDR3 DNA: TGCAGCGTCCGGGGCCAGGGACCGGGGGAGCAGTACTTC.

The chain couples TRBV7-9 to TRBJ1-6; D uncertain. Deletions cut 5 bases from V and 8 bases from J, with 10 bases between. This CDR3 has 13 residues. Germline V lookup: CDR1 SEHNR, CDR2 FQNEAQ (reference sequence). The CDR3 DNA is TGTGCCAGCAGCGACCTTGGGGATTCACCCCTCCACTTT. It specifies CASSDLGDSPLHF.

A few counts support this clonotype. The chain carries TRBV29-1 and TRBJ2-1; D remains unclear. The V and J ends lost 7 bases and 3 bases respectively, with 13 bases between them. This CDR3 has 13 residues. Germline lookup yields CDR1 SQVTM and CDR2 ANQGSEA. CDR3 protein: CSAWNGDYNEQFF. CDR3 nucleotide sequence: TGCAGCGCGTGGAATGGGGACTACAATGAGCAGTTCTTC.